These 21 T cell receptor beta chains originate from one sample sequenced in a study of T cell changes during pregnancy in multiple sclerosis. Profiled with immunoSEQ multiplex PCR; TCRdb holds only in-frame clones, not every one. The sample lists approximately 99,000 clones; less than 95% were seen once. The sample was peripheral blood, taken in the second trimester of pregnancy. Every receptor here comes from a female donor in good health, enrolled as a control in a pregnancy study.

The V and J genes are TRBV28 and TRBJ1-2, with TRBD1 matching over 7 bases. Trimming removed 7 bases from V and 2 bases from J; junction bases left unmatched: 10. This CDR3 comprises 15 residues. Germline CDR1 is MDHEN and CDR2 is SYDVKM. CDR3 in amino acids: CASIINRGGNYGYTF. As DNA, the CDR3 is TGTGCCAGCATCATTAACAGGGGAGGAAACTATGGCTACACCTTC.

This rearrangement joins TRBV11-2 to TRBJ2-1; 8 nucleotides match TRBD2. CDR3 length: 18 amino acids. Per the germline V gene, CDR1 is SGHAT and CDR2 is FQNNGV. Germline trimming cut 4 bases from V and 6 bases from J; bases unmatched to any gene: 17. The CDR3 DNA follows: TGTGCCAGCAGCTCTACTACCCGGGGGCGGGGGGATGGCAATGAGCAGTTCTTC. Amino acid sequence: CASSSTTRGRGDGNEQFF.

This chain connects TRBV2 to TRBJ1-5; a possible D gene is TRBD1 (6 bases). This CDR3 has 16 residues. CDR1 and CDR2 from the germline V gene are SNHLY and FYNNEI. The ends were cut back, 4 bases at V and 1 base at J, with 14 bases in the middle. DNA of the CDR3: TGTGCCAGCAGTGCAGCATGGACAGTCAGCAATCAGCCCCAGCATTTT. As protein: CASSAAWTVSNQPQHF. Variable domain in full (rest from reference TRBV2 and TRBJ1-5): EPEVTQTPSHQVTQMGQEVILRCVPISNHLYFYWYRQILGQKVEFLVSFYNNEISEKSEIFDDQFSVERPDGSNFTLKIRSTKLEDSAMYFCASSAAWTVSNQPQHFGDGTRLSIL.

A single count supports this clone. The V call is TRBV5-4, the J call TRBJ1-2, with D unclear. The ends were cut back, 0 bases at V and 2 bases at J, with 5 bases in the middle. The germline gives CDR1 SGHNT, CDR2 YYREEE (reference sequence). CDR3 length equals 13 residues. The chain's CDR3 is CASSLGSNYGYTF. The CDR3 bases are TGTGCCAGCAGCTTGGGTAGCAACTATGGCTACACCTTC.

This clone was seen just once. The rearrangement links TRBV5-1 to TRBJ2-2, with D unresolved. The germline V and J ends were trimmed by 2 bases and 4 bases, with 15 bases remaining between them. The V gene's germline CDR1 is SGHRS and CDR2 YFSETQ. CDR3 length equals 16 residues. The CDR3, as DNA: TGCGCCAGCAGCTTTCGGTTGGAGCCCACCACCGGGGAGCTGTTTTTT. Amino acid sequence: CASSFRLEPTTGELFF.

J is TRBJ2-3 and V is TRBV9, with 9 nucleotides matching TRBD2. This CDR3 region has 15 residues. The V and J ends lost 3 bases and 2 bases, in that order; junction bases with no gene match: 4. Germline V gives CDR1 SGDLS, CDR2 YYNGEE. Here the CDR3 reads CASSASSGDTDTQYF. The CDR3 region has the DNA TGTGCCAGCAGCGCCTCTAGCGGGGACACAGATACGCAGTATTTT.

The J gene is TRBJ1-1, the V gene TRBV7-2, with 9 bases identical to TRBD1. The germline gives CDR1 SGHTA, CDR2 FQGNSA. Trimming took 5 bases from V and 8 from J; bases not matched to a gene: 15. The CDR3 is made up of 16 amino acids. DNA for the CDR3: TGTGCCAGCAGCCCTCAAGGACAGGGGAAAAGGGAGGAAGCTTTCTTT. It specifies CASSPQGQGKREEAFF.

CDR3 sequence (DNA): TGTGCCAGCAGCTTAGACTCGCCAGGGTTTGTCGAGCAGTACTTC. This sequence encodes CASSLDSPGFVEQYF. The V call is TRBV13, the J call TRBJ2-7, with a weak D call TRBD1 (5 bases). Germline assignment: CDR1 PRHDT and CDR2 FYEKMQ (reference sequence). This CDR3 contains 15 residues. V lost 1 base and J 6 bases, leaving 16 bases between the germline ends.

CDR3 DNA sequence: TGTGCCAGCAGTTCCCCTACAGGGCCAACTAATGAAAAACTGTTTTTT. Its translation: CASSSPTGPTNEKLFF. The chain joins TRBV28 to TRBJ1-4; D is perhaps TRBD1 (6 bases). CDR3 length equals 16 residues. The germline V gene has CDR1 MDHEN and CDR2 SYDVKM. V was shortened by 4 bases and J by 0 bases, with 12 bases between the two germline ends.

The J gene is TRBJ1-2, the V gene TRBV5-4, with a possible D match to TRBD1 (6 bases). CDR1 and CDR2 (germline): SGHNT, YYREEE (reference sequence). The CDR3 spans 16 residues. V lost 1 base and J lost 2, with 15 bases in between. CDR3 coding DNA: TGTGCCAGCAGCTTGAAAGCCGGGACACTGAACTATGGCTACACCTTC. It specifies CASSLKAGTLNYGYTF.

The rearrangement links TRBV7-2 to TRBJ1-4; D may be TRBD1 (5 bases). CDR3 length equals 15 residues. Trimming pared 3 bases from V and 0 bases from J, leaving 8 bases between. In germline, CDR1 is SGHTA, CDR2 FQGNSA. CDR3 amino acids: CASSFDRATNEKLFF. The CDR3 DNA sequence: TGTGCCAGCAGCTTCGACAGAGCAACTAATGAAAAACTGTTTTTT. The full variable domain, its missing parts supplied by reference TRBV7-2 and TRBJ1-4, is GAGVSQSPSNKVTEKGKDVELRCDPISGHTALYWYRQSLGQGLEFLIYFQGNSAPDKSGLPSDRFSAERTGGSVSTLTIQRTQQEDSAVYLCASSFDRATNEKLFFGSGTQLSVL.

The rearrangement joins TRBV6-1 to TRBJ2-3; the D gene is possibly TRBD2 (6 bases). V lost 3 bases to trimming and J lost 8 bases, with 15 bases between them. Germline values: CDR1 MNHNS, CDR2 SASEGT. The CDR3 runs 14 residues. CDR3 in amino acids: CASSDGSSRGTQYF. The CDR3 region has the DNA TGTGCCAGCAGTGACGGGAGTAGTAGAGGTACGCAGTATTTT.

The chain combines TRBV6-1 with TRBJ1-3; no clear D gene. This CDR3 comprises 14 residues. CDR1 is MNHNS and CDR2 is SASEGT in the germline V gene. V lost 5 bases and J lost 0, with 8 bases in between. The CDR3 here is CASSPELSGNTIYF. The CDR3 DNA is TGTGCCAGCAGTCCCGAGCTCTCTGGAAACACCATATATTTT.

V gene TRBV10-3 combines with J gene TRBJ1-2; TRBD1 aligns across 7 bases. The V gene end was trimmed by 11 bases and the J gene end by 2 bases; junction bases not matched to a gene: 11. This CDR3 has 14 amino acids. CDR1 is ENHRY, CDR2 SYGVKD, per germline. The CDR3 region is CALSQGRSNYGYTF. The CDR3 DNA reads TGTGCCTTATCACAGGGGCGGTCGAACTATGGCTACACCTTC.

The V and J genes are TRBV7-2 and TRBJ2-5, with D perhaps TRBD2 (6 bases). Germline V lookup: CDR1 SGHTA, CDR2 FQGNSA. Trimming shortened V by 1 base and J by 5 bases, and 14 bases separated the two germline ends. This CDR3 is built from 15 residues. CDR3 amino acids: CASSLVFSRGETQYF. The CDR3 DNA reads TGTGCCAGCAGCTTAGTGTTCTCCCGGGGGGAGACCCAGTACTTC.

The rearrangement uses TRBV5-4 and TRBJ1-2; maybe TRBD1 (6 bases). This CDR3 spans 14 amino acids. The germline V and J ends were trimmed by 0 bases and 4 bases, with 10 bases remaining between them. Germline CDR1 and CDR2: SGHNT and YYREEE (reference sequence). The CDR3 DNA reads as TGTGCCAGCAGCTTGGTACCGGACAGCTATGGCTACACCTTC. It encodes CASSLVPDSYGYTF.

The chain uses TRBV6-6 and TRBJ1-5; no clear D gene. The CDR3 loop spans 12 amino acids. The germline V gene encodes CDR1 MNHNY and CDR2 SVGAGI (reference sequence). Trimming cost V 6 bases and J 1 base, with 4 bases left between them. The CDR3 DNA is TGTGCCAGCAGCGAGAGCAATCAGCCCCAGCATTTT. Amino acids: CASSESNQPQHF.

The chain recombines TRBV7-2 with TRBJ1-2; D remains unclear. This CDR3 has 15 residues. The V gene's germline CDR1 is SGHTA and CDR2 FQGNSA. V shed 5 bases and J shed 4 bases, with 17 bases lying between them. The CDR3 protein is CASSPHGNAAYGYTF. In DNA, the CDR3 is TGTGCCAGCAGCCCCCATGGCAATGCTGCCTATGGCTACACCTTC.

The chain couples TRBV5-5 to TRBJ1-4; D ambiguous. With 4 bases removed from V and 8 bases from J, the gap between germline ends came to 18 bases. The germline CDR1 and CDR2 sequences are SGHKS and YYEKEE (reference sequence). This CDR3 is 15 amino acids long. In nucleotides, the CDR3 is TGTGCCAGCAGCCCAAACGGAGCCGCCCCCGAAAAACTGTTTTTT. Residues: CASSPNGAAPEKLFF.

The chain employs TRBV5-1 and TRBJ1-2; D gene uncertain. The CDR3 runs 14 residues. V lost 0 bases and J 3 bases, leaving 9 bases between the germline ends. Germline values: CDR1 SGHRS, CDR2 YFSETQ. DNA for the CDR3: TGCGCCAGCAGCTTGGTGAGGGAAGACTATGGCTACACCTTC. Its translation: CASSLVREDYGYTF.

The chain couples TRBV5-1 to TRBJ2-5; 7 nucleotides line up with TRBD1. Looked up from germline, CDR1 is SGHRS and CDR2 is YFSETQ. V lost 0 bases and J lost 2; bases outside the gene matches: 4. The CDR3 totals 15 residues. CDR3 residues: CASSLAVGQQETQYF. CDR3 bases: TGCGCCAGCAGCTTGGCCGTGGGACAGCAAGAGACCCAGTACTTC.